The rows below give T cell receptor beta chains drawn from one sample of a study of blood T cell repertoires in COVID-19. Profiling relied on immunoSEQ multiplex PCR, and the TCRdb table lists in-frame clones only, not all of them. The profile shows more than 300,000 clones, roughly 86% of them singletons. The specimen was peripheral blood. The receptors shown here come from a woman in her twenties or thirties with COVID-19, enrolled during active disease. Both conserved end residues are part of each CDR3. The D gene is left open where the match is weak. The size entry is marked missing in some rows and otherwise reads once, few, many or a size class.

J,V,D,size,CDR3,DNA
TRBJ2-7,TRBV30,TRBD1,NA,CAWRPGQRNSYEQYF,TGTGCCTGGAGACCGGGACAGCGAAACTCCTACGAGCAGTACTTC
TRBJ2-3,TRBV2,NA,NA,CASARDSSTDTQYF,TGTGCCAGTGCCCGGGACTCGAGCACAGATACGCAGTATTTT
TRBJ2-7,TRBV6-2/TRBV6-3,TRBD1,NA,CASSYRATGGYEQYF,TGTGCCAGCAGTTACCGGGCGACAGGGGGATACGAGCAGTACTTC
TRBJ1-2,TRBV4-1,TRBD1,NA,CASSMDRSIYGYTF,TGCGCCAGCAGCATGGACAGGTCTATCTATGGCTACACCTTC
TRBJ2-7,TRBV4-2,TRBD2,NA,CASSREGLAGGEQYF,TGTGCCAGCAGCCGGGAGGGGCTAGCGGGAGGCGAGCAGTACTTC
TRBJ2-7,TRBV4-2,TRBD2,NA,CASSPGGGREASYEQYF,TGTGCCAGCAGCCCAGGAGGCGGGAGAGAGGCATCCTACGAGCAGTACTTC
TRBJ1-5,TRBV19,NA,NA,CASSIMVQSNQPQHF,TGTGCCAGTAGTATAATGGTACAAAGCAATCAGCCCCAGCATTTT
TRBJ2-7,TRBV11-2,TRBD2,NA,CASRQTSGSKYEQYF,TGTGCCAGCAGACAGACTAGCGGGAGTAAGTACGAGCAGTACTTC
TRBJ2-1,TRBV6-4,TRBD2,once,CASSIAGGTNEQFF,TGTGCCAGCAGTATAGCGGGAGGCACGAATGAGCAGTTCTTC
TRBJ2-7,TRBV3-1/TRBV3-2,NA,NA,CASSQRGDSYEQYF,TGTGCCAGCAGCCAAAGGGGCGACTCCTACGAGCAGTACTTC
TRBJ2-2,TRBV5-4,NA,NA,CASSLGGRSVGELFF,TGTGCCAGCAGCTTGGGGGGCAGAAGTGTCGGGGAGCTGTTTTTT
TRBJ2-1,TRBV4-3,NA,NA,CASSQSLAPNEQFF,TGCGCCAGCAGCCAATCACTAGCCCCCAATGAGCAGTTCTTC
TRBJ1-6,TRBV9,TRBD1,NA,CASSARQGADNSPLHF,TGTGCCAGCAGCGCCCGACAGGGCGCCGATAATTCACCCCTCCACTTT
TRBJ1-5,TRBV18,NA,NA,CASSPGGGQPQHF,TGTGCCAGCTCACCAGGGGGCGGGCAGCCCCAGCATTTT
TRBJ2-7,TRBV7-8,NA,NA,CASSLGGVGDEQYF,TGTGCCAGCAGCTTAGGGGGGGTCGGGGACGAGCAGTACTTC
TRBJ1-1,TRBV12-3/TRBV12-4,NA,few,CASAPGGGTEAFF,TGTGCCAGCGCCCCCGGGGGGGGCACTGAAGCTTTCTTT
TRBJ2-5,TRBV27,TRBD2,NA,CASSLAGVLETQYF,TGTGCCAGCAGTCTAGCGGGAGTACTTGAGACCCAGTACTTC
TRBJ1-1,TRBV30,TRBD1,NA,CAWRQGGTEAFF,TGTGCCTGGAGGCAGGGGGGCACTGAAGCTTTCTTT
TRBJ2-1,TRBV14,TRBD2,NA,CASSRTSGRNNEQFF,TGTGCCAGCAGCCGCACTAGCGGGCGGAACAATGAGCAGTTCTTC
TRBJ2-2,TRBV24-1,TRBD2,NA,CATSRTSGNTGELFF,TGTGCCACCAGTCGGACTAGCGGGAACACCGGGGAGCTGTTTTTT
TRBJ2-1,TRBV19,TRBD2,NA,CASRRDLLAGGYNEQFF,TGTGCCAGTAGAAGGGACTTACTAGCGGGGGGATACAATGAGCAGTTCTTC
TRBJ2-3,TRBV7-3,NA,NA,CASSLNGPDTQYF,TGTGCCAGCAGCTTAAATGGGCCAGATACGCAGTATTTT
TRBJ2-5,TRBV28,TRBD1,NA,CASSWIKGQPRGETQYF,TGTGCCAGCAGTTGGATTAAGGGACAGCCACGGGGAGAGACCCAGTACTTC
TRBJ1-2,TRBV7-2,TRBD1,NA,CASSLAPRGRGLNYGYTF,TGTGCCAGCAGCTTAGCCCCCAGGGGCAGGGGGTTGAACTATGGCTACACCTTC
TRBJ2-3,TRBV28,TRBD2,NA,CASRATISGHADTQYF,TGTGCCAGCAGGGCCACAATTAGCGGGCACGCAGATACGCAGTATTTT
TRBJ2-1,TRBV19,NA,NA,CASSILEGALYNEQFF,TGTGCCAGTAGTATACTCGAAGGGGCGCTCTACAATGAGCAGTTCTTC
TRBJ2-1,TRBV29-1,NA,NA,CSVGALHNEQFF,TGCAGCGTTGGAGCGTTACACAATGAGCAGTTCTTC
TRBJ1-4,TRBV6-5,NA,NA,CASSYSLRGDEKLFF,TGTGCCAGCAGTTACTCGCTCCGGGGGGATGAAAAACTGTTTTTT
TRBJ2-4,TRBV15,NA,NA,CATSSNRASAKNIQYF,TGTGCCACCAGCAGTAACAGGGCATCTGCCAAAAACATTCAGTACTTC
TRBJ2-1,TRBV6-6,NA,NA,CASSTQGGVSYNEQFF,TGTGCCAGCAGTACCCAAGGAGGGGTAAGCTACAATGAGCAGTTCTTC
TRBJ1-2,TRBV28,NA,NA,CASSLARGNGYGYTF,TGTGCCAGCAGTCTAGCGAGGGGTAACGGCTATGGCTACACCTTC
TRBJ1-5,TRBV13,NA,once,CASSRTRAVSQPQHF,TGTGCCAGCAGCCGAACGCGGGCGGTGAGTCAGCCCCAGCATTTT
TRBJ1-5,TRBV4-1,NA,few,CASSQDSRRNQPQHF,TGCGCCAGCAGCCAAGATAGCCGACGGAATCAGCCCCAGCATTTT
TRBJ2-3,TRBV6-4,TRBD2,NA,CASSDGTSGTDTQYF,TGTGCCAGCAGTGACGGGACTAGCGGGACAGATACGCAGTATTTT
TRBJ2-7,TRBV29-1,TRBD1,NA,CSVDRAGGYEQYF,TGCAGCGTGGACAGGGCAGGAGGCTACGAGCAGTACTTC
TRBJ2-1,TRBV5-1,TRBD2,NA,CASSLAGTTQSEQFF,TGCGCCAGCAGCTTGGCCGGGACTACCCAATCTGAGCAGTTCTTC
TRBJ2-5,TRBV7-2,TRBD2,NA,CASGNPSGKETQYF,TGTGCCAGCGGGAACCCTAGCGGAAAAGAGACCCAGTACTTC
TRBJ1-4,TRBV15,NA,NA,CATAGQKPNEKLFF,TGTGCCACAGCTGGACAGAAGCCTAATGAAAAACTGTTTTTT
TRBJ2-3,TRBV19,NA,once,CASTQRSSDTQYF,TGTGCCAGTACCCAGCGGAGCTCAGATACGCAGTATTTT
TRBJ2-1,TRBV7-3,TRBD2,NA,CASSFAGAPYNEQFF,TGTGCCAGCAGCTTTGCGGGAGCGCCCTACAATGAGCAGTTCTTC
TRBJ2-7,TRBV3-1/TRBV3-2,TRBD2,NA,CASSLLAGRLYEQYF,TGTGCCAGCAGCCTACTAGCGGGTCGTCTCTACGAGCAGTACTTC
TRBJ2-3,TRBV4-1,TRBD2,NA,CASSSFKRGGADTQYF,TGCGCCAGCAGCTCCTTTAAGCGGGGGGGAGCAGATACGCAGTATTTT
TRBJ2-4,TRBV7-2,NA,NA,CASTPSVFLAKNIQYF,TGTGCCAGCACCCCCTCGGTATTCCTAGCCAAAAACATTCAGTACTTC
TRBJ1-1,TRBV4-2,TRBD1,NA,CASGTGGYTEAFF,TGTGCCAGCGGTACAGGGGGCTACACTGAAGCTTTCTTT
TRBJ1-4,TRBV3-1/TRBV3-2,NA,NA,CASSQREPRGTNEKLFF,TGTGCCAGCAGCCAGAGGGAACCCCGCGGCACTAATGAAAAACTGTTTTTT
TRBJ1-3,TRBV28,NA,NA,CASSRGTVTGNTIYF,TGTGCCAGCAGTAGGGGGACCGTCACTGGAAACACCATATATTTT
TRBJ2-2,TRBV10-3,NA,NA,CAISESRAGDTGELFF,TGTGCCATCAGTGAGTCACGGGCAGGGGACACCGGGGAGCTGTTTTTT
TRBJ2-7,TRBV6-2/TRBV6-3,TRBD1,many,CASSPPGQASEQYF,TGTGCCAGCAGTCCCCCGGGACAGGCGTCCGAGCAGTACTTC
TRBJ2-3,TRBV7-9,NA,NA,CASTGTGSTDTQYF,TGTGCCAGCACCGGGACTGGTAGCACAGATACGCAGTATTTT
TRBJ1-2,TRBV5-4,NA,NA,CASSLAGFGYTF,TGTGCCAGCAGCTTGGCAGGGTTCGGCTACACCTTC
TRBJ2-2,TRBV7-9,TRBD2,NA,CATPRSGISGELFF,TGTGCCACCCCGCGTAGCGGGATTAGCGGGGAGCTGTTTTTT
TRBJ2-3,TRBV7-2,NA,NA,CASGAMASTDTQYF,TGTGCCAGCGGGGCTATGGCGAGCACAGATACGCAGTATTTT
TRBJ2-1,TRBV14,NA,NA,CASSRGGGRSYNEQFF,TGTGCCAGCAGCCGGGGGGGCGGGAGATCCTACAATGAGCAGTTCTTC
TRBJ1-2,TRBV6-5,NA,NA,CASRIIEWYGYTF,TGTGCCAGCAGAATAATTGAGTGGTATGGCTACACCTTC
TRBJ2-3,TRBV29-1,TRBD1,NA,CSVGTGETDTQYF,TGCAGCGTTGGGACAGGGGAGACAGATACGCAGTATTTT
TRBJ1-2,TRBV7-2,TRBD1,NA,CASTRNTGQGGGGYTF,TGTGCCAGCACCCGAAACACGGGACAGGGTGGAGGTGGCTACACCTTC
TRBJ2-2,TRBV30,NA,NA,CAWAAGGELFF,TGTGCCTGGGCAGCGGGCGGGGAGCTGTTTTTT
TRBJ1-4,TRBV19,NA,NA,CASSYLSAGENEKLFF,TGTGCCAGTAGTTACCTGTCGGCGGGGGAAAATGAAAAACTGTTTTTT
TRBJ1-2,TRBV30,NA,NA,CAQDQANYGYTF,TGTGCCCAAGACCAGGCGAACTATGGCTACACCTTC
TRBJ1-2,TRBV24-1,NA,NA,CATSLGRDYGYTF,TGTGCCACCAGTCTAGGCAGGGACTATGGCTACACCTTC